Listed here is a single T cell receptor beta chain. Original methodology: From reference gene primer amplification, estimates of nucleated cell counts were derived. The data were produced by immunoSEQ multiplex PCR, yet TCRdb's version contains in-frame clones alone and is incomplete. That table furnishes V, J and clone size, whereas the DNA furnished D and trimming. The data contain around 100,000 clones, around 85% of them singletons. This sample is part of a study of blood T cell repertoires in COVID-19. About the research overall: The samples span acute and convalescent COVID-19 from the United States, Italy and Spain. PBMCs, B-cell-depleted T cells, or T cells were the source of the cDNA or gDNA that made up the material.

This sequence was found in a woman in her 70s with active or convalescent COVID-19. Sequenced: peripheral blood.

The CDR3 region is CASSKAGGTYNEQFF. In DNA, the CDR3 is TGTGCCAGTAGTAAAGCGGGAGGAACCTACAATGAGCAGTTCTTC. The V and J genes are TRBV19 and TRBJ2-1; TRBD2 matches 9 bases. This CDR3 contains 15 residues. The V gene end was trimmed by 4 bases and the J gene end by 2 bases; junction bases not matched to a gene: 3. Germline-derived CDR1 and CDR2 are LNHDA and SQIVND (reference sequence).